The 30 T cell receptor beta chains reported below all come from one sample, sequenced in a study of T cells in Graves' hyperthyroidism and ophthalmopathy. The TCR beta CDR3 regions underwent amplification using RNA transcripts as the source. TCR CDR3 regions were first amplified by RT-PCR with HTBI primers. TCRdb processed the multiplex PCR reads anew with MiXCR; each CDR3 protein has one entry. The sample has 700,000 or so distinct CDR3 sequences; over 15% are singletons. The sequenced sample was blood. Receptors were obtained from a man between 18 and 35 years old with Graves' hyperthyroidism.

In its sample, this clonotype was seen a few times. The CDR3 DNA reads TGCAGCGTTGGCCTAGCGGGAGTGAACACCGGGGAGCTGTTTTTT. Translation: CSVGLAGVNTGELFF. The V and J genes are TRBV29-1 and TRBJ2-2; 10 bases line up with TRBD2. This CDR3 spans 15 amino acids. The V and J ends lost 4 bases and 1 base, in that order; junction bases with no gene match: 3. CDR1 is SQVTM, CDR2 ANQGSEA, per germline.

Only a few counts were recorded for this clonotype. The chain joins TRBV19 to TRBJ1-1; tentative D call: TRBD1 (5 bases). V gave up 2 bases and J gave up 1 base, with 11 bases separating them. CDR1 is LNHDA, CDR2 SQIVND, per germline (reference sequence). This CDR3 comprises 15 residues. The CDR3 spells CASSIYGRANTEAFF. CDR3 sequence (DNA): TGTGCCAGTAGTATATATGGCAGGGCGAACACTGAAGCTTTCTTT.

This clonotype was detected a few times. CDR3 loop: CASSVGTGHGTEAFF. CDR3 DNA sequence: TGTGCCAGCAGCGTAGGAACCGGGCATGGCACTGAAGCTTTCTTT. V gene TRBV9 combines with J gene TRBJ1-1; D gene uncertain. Germline V gene lookup returns CDR1 SGDLS and CDR2 YYNGEE. V dropped 0 bases and J dropped 4 bases, with 13 bases sitting between them. The CDR3 has 15 amino acids.

This clonotype was found many times. The V call is TRBV5-6, the J call TRBJ2-3; tentatively, D is TRBD2 (5 bases). The CDR3 consists of 16 residues. CDR1 is SGHDT and CDR2 is YYEEEE in the germline V gene. Deletions cut 1 base from V and 2 bases from J, with 14 bases between. Here the CDR3 reads CASSLPGESDTDTQYF. The CDR3 DNA is TGTGCCAGCAGCTTGCCCGGGGAATCAGACACAGATACGCAGTATTTT.

The chain joins TRBV2 to TRBJ2-2; no definite D call. V was shortened by 7 bases and J by 6 bases, with 12 bases between the two germline ends. The CDR3 consists of 13 residues. CDR1 and CDR2 (germline): SNHLY, FYNNEI. The CDR3: CASTLSKAGELFF. The CDR3 region has the DNA TGTGCCAGCACCCTTAGTAAGGCCGGGGAGCTGTTTTTT.

The CDR3 loop reads CASSETTIWGGGRAYEQYF. The CDR3 DNA reads as TGTGCCAGCAGTGAAACAACGATTTGGGGAGGCGGGAGGGCCTACGAGCAGTACTTC. The chain has TRBV2 and TRBJ2-7; 9 nucleotides align to TRBD2. Germline CDR1 is SNHLY and CDR2 is FYNNEI. This CDR3 contains 19 residues. Trimming at V came to 2 bases and at J to 2 bases, leaving 16 bases not matched to a gene.

This clonotype has ten or more counts. The gene calls are TRBV5-1 and TRBJ2-1; unclear D gene. CDR1 is SGHRS and CDR2 is YFSETQ in the germline V gene. The V and J ends lost 4 bases and 4 bases respectively, with 12 bases between them. The CDR3 contains 14 residues. The CDR3 DNA sequence: TGCGCCAGCAGCGCCGATATTGTTTACAATGAGCAGTTCTTC. Translation gives CASSADIVYNEQFF.

CDR3 nucleotide sequence: TGTGCCAACAGCCAGTTGATAGTCTACGGCTACACCTTC. Its translation: CANSQLIVYGYTF. This chain connects TRBV3-2 to TRBJ1-2. TRBV3-2 is a documented pseudogene. The CDR3 is 13 residues long.

This clonotype was seen a handful of times. The chain uses TRBV29-1 and TRBJ1-2; possible D gene TRBD1, 6 bases. The CDR3 has 12 residues. Per germline, CDR1 SQVTM and CDR2 ANQGSEA. V was clipped by 6 bases and J by 3 bases, with 11 bases between them. The CDR3: CSVEQGYYGYTF. Written as DNA, the CDR3 is TGCAGCGTAGAACAGGGTTACTATGGCTACACCTTC.

CDR3 sequence reads: CASSTSGRGGADTQYF. CDR3 DNA sequence: TGTGCCAGCAGCACTAGCGGGAGAGGCGGAGCAGATACGCAGTATTTT. The rearrangement links TRBV9 to TRBJ2-3, with 11 bases lining up with TRBD2. CDR1 and CDR2 from the germline V gene are SGDLS and YYNGEE. CDR3 length: 16 amino acids. The ends lost 4 bases at V and 4 bases at J; junction bases unmatched: 8.

This clonotype was recorded many times. The V gene is TRBV7-9, the J gene TRBJ2-7; TRBD2 aligns across 8 bases. Germline V gene lookup returns CDR1 SEHNR and CDR2 FQNEAQ (reference sequence). This CDR3 is 14 amino acids long. J was trimmed by 7 bases and V by 8 bases; bases with no gene match: 13. CDR3 region: CASHSGGAGREQYF. DNA of the CDR3: TGTGCCAGCCACTCCGGGGGGGCCGGACGGGAGCAGTACTTC.

The table lists this clonotype with many counts. J is TRBJ2-5 and V is TRBV11-2; D possibly corresponds to TRBD2 (5 bases). The CDR3 loop spans 14 amino acids. V lost 2 bases to trimming and J lost 1 base, with 8 bases between them. CDR1 is SGHAT and CDR2 is FQNNGV in the germline V gene. In DNA form, the CDR3 reads TGTGCCAGCAGCTTACTAGCAACCCAAGAGACCCAGTACTTC. It is translated as CASSLLATQETQYF. The full variable domain, its missing parts supplied by reference TRBV11-2 and TRBJ2-5, is EAGVAQSPRYKIIEKRQSVAFWCNPISGHATLYWYQQILGQGPKLLIQFQNNGVVDDSQLPKDRFSAERLKGVDSTLKIQPAKLEDSAVYLCASSLLATQETQYFGPGTRLLVL.

This clonotype was counted many times. J is TRBJ1-2 and V is TRBV2; TRBD1 aligns across 9 bases. The V segment lost 5 bases and the J segment 11 bases; nucleotides outside the gene matches: 9. Per the germline V gene, CDR1 is SNHLY and CDR2 is FYNNEI. The CDR3 sequence is 13 residues long. As DNA, the CDR3 is TGTGCCAGCAGTCGGGACAGGGCCATGAGGTACACCTTC. Its protein product is CASSRDRAMRYTF.

The chain is built from TRBV19 and TRBJ2-7; D remains ambiguous. The CDR3 has 12 amino acids. The V and J ends lost 4 bases and 6 bases respectively, with 10 bases between them. The germline V gene encodes CDR1 LNHDA and CDR2 SQIVND (reference sequence). This chain's CDR3 is CASSSLVGEQYF. CDR3 coding DNA: TGTGCCAGTAGTAGTTTAGTCGGCGAGCAGTACTTC. The whole variable domain, remainder taken from reference TRBV19 and TRBJ2-7, is DGGITQSPKYLFRKEGQNVTLSCEQNLNHDAMYWYRQDPGQGLRLIYYSQIVNDFQKGDIAEGYSVSREKKESFPLTVTSAQKNPTAFYLCASSSLVGEQYFGPGTRLTVT.

This clonotype was counted many times. The V and J genes are TRBV7-2 and TRBJ2-3, with 8 bases identical to TRBD1. Germline CDR1 is SGHTA and CDR2 is FQGNSA. CDR3 size: 15 residues. V was clipped by 5 bases and J by 1 base; unmatched bases: 5. The CDR3: CASSLQTGGTDTQYF. CDR3 coding DNA: TGTGCCAGCAGCCTGCAGACAGGGGGCACAGATACGCAGTATTTT.

This chain links TRBV6-4 with TRBJ2-3; D gene ambiguous. The CDR3 runs to 13 residues. Trimming removed 2 bases from V and 4 bases from J, with 7 bases in between. Germline lookup yields CDR1 MRHNA and CDR2 SNTAGT. As DNA, the CDR3 is TGTGCCAGCAGTGACCATGCAGCAGATACGCAGTATTTT. It translates to CASSDHAADTQYF.

This clonotype was detected ten times or more. The chain has TRBV27 and TRBJ1-2; D is possibly TRBD1 (5 bases). V shed 6 bases and J shed 2 bases, with 16 bases lying between them. The CDR3 covers 15 residues. The germline V gene has CDR1 MNHEY and CDR2 SMNVEV (reference sequence). The CDR3 loop reads CASSPGAGLNYGYTF. CDR3 nucleotide sequence: TGTGCCAGCAGCCCAGGTGCAGGGCTCAACTATGGCTACACCTTC.

Points on this clonotype: Sequence at one end of the junction differs from germline and may be a read error. The chain uses TRBV11-1 and TRBJ2-7, with 9 bases matching TRBD2. This CDR3 has 14 amino acids. Germline CDR1 SGHAT, CDR2 FQDESV (reference sequence). The CDR3: CASNLAGEAYEQYF. The CDR3 nucleotides read TGTGCCAGCAACTTAGCGGGAGAGGCCTACGAGCAGTACTTC.

The V and J genes are TRBV3-1 and TRBJ1-1, with D possibly matching TRBD1 (6 bases). V was shortened by 0 bases and J by 11 bases, with 16 bases between the two germline ends. The CDR3 length is 14 residues. Looked up from germline, CDR1 is LGHDT and CDR2 is YNNKEL (reference sequence). The CDR3 here is CASSQDPQGGWAFF. DNA for the CDR3: TGTGCCAGCAGCCAAGATCCACAGGGAGGGTGGGCTTTCTTT.

This clonotype was counted a few times. The J gene is TRBJ1-5, the V gene TRBV20-1; D perhaps matches TRBD1 (6 bases). The CDR3 is 13 amino acids. Trimming shortened V by 0 bases and J by 11 bases, and 14 bases separated the two germline ends. Germline assignment: CDR1 DFQATT and CDR2 SNEGSKA (reference sequence). The CDR3 reads CSARDRLSGAQHF. Written as DNA, the CDR3 is TGCAGTGCTAGAGATCGACTCTCAGGGGCCCAGCATTTT.

This clonotype has a count of ten or more. V usage is TRBV12-3 or TRBV12-4 and J usage is TRBJ2-3; D unclear. V dropped 4 bases and J dropped 2 bases, with 10 bases sitting between them. This CDR3 region has 14 residues. The CDR3: CASSSPTATDTQYF. CDR3 in DNA: TGTGCCAGCAGTTCGCCAACCGCCACAGATACGCAGTATTTT.

The J gene is TRBJ2-1, the V gene TRBV6-2 or TRBV6-3; D may be TRBD1 or TRBD2 (5 bases each). V was trimmed by 5 bases and J by 3 bases, leaving 17 bases between them. This CDR3 is built from 16 residues. The V gene's germline CDR1 is MNHEY and CDR2 SVGEGT. CDR3 loop: CASSDLTRGDYNEQFF. DNA for the CDR3: TGTGCCAGCAGTGACCTGACTCGGGGCGACTACAATGAGCAGTTCTTC.

This clonotype has at least ten counts. The gene calls are TRBV6-2 or TRBV6-3 and TRBJ2-7, with D tentatively TRBD2 (5 bases). V gave up 7 bases and J gave up 7 bases, with 20 bases separating them. Germline CDR1 is MNHEY and CDR2 is SVGEGT. This CDR3 is 14 amino acids long. In DNA form, the CDR3 reads TGTGCCAGCACCTATCGAGTGCCAGCGGCTGAGCAGTACTTC. As protein: CASTYRVPAAEQYF.

The chain joins TRBV11-2 to TRBJ2-7; TRBD1 might be the D (6 bases). Deletions cut 4 bases from V and 7 bases from J, with 11 bases between. CDR1 SGHAT and CDR2 FQNNGV come from the germline V gene. The CDR3 runs to 12 residues. For the CDR3, the DNA is TGTGCCAGCAGCTCGGCTAGGGGGGAGCAGTACTTC. Translation gives CASSSARGEQYF. Full variable domain (rest looked up from reference TRBV11-2 and TRBJ2-7): EAGVAQSPRYKIIEKRQSVAFWCNPISGHATLYWYQQILGQGPKLLIQFQNNGVVDDSQLPKDRFSAERLKGVDSTLKIQPAKLEDSAVYLCASSSARGEQYFGPGTRLTVT.

This clonotype was observed a few times. This chain joins TRBV20-1 and TRBJ2-1; 11 bases map to TRBD2. In germline, CDR1 is DFQATT, CDR2 SNEGSKA (reference sequence). V lost 6 bases, J lost 0 bases, and 4 bases stayed unmatched. This CDR3 spans 15 amino acids. CDR3 in DNA: TGCAGTGCGCCAACTAGCGGGGGCTCCTACAATGAGCAGTTCTTC. This sequence encodes CSAPTSGGSYNEQFF.

The rearrangement joins TRBV15 to TRBJ1-6; possible D gene TRBD1, 5 bases. The CDR3 covers 15 residues. V lost 2 bases to trimming and J lost 9 bases, with 14 bases between them. CDR1 is LNHNV, CDR2 YYDKDF, per germline (reference sequence). CDR3 DNA: TGTGCCACCAGCAGAATCGGACTGGGGCTTTCACCCCTCCACTTT. Its protein is CATSRIGLGLSPLHF.

This clonotype has just a few counts. This sequence joins TRBV20-1 and TRBJ2-3; 9 bases fit TRBD2. Germline trimming cut 5 bases from V and 1 base from J; bases unmatched to any gene: 4. Germline loops: CDR1 DFQATT, CDR2 SNEGSKA (reference sequence). CDR3 length: 14 amino acids. The CDR3: CSACRGGGTDTQYF. CDR3 in DNA: TGCAGTGCTTGCCGCGGGGGGGGCACAGATACGCAGTATTTT.

This clonotype has a count of ten or more. V and J are TRBV2 and TRBJ2-6, with D hard to call. The CDR3 runs 12 residues. Germline V gene sequence: CDR1 SNHLY, CDR2 FYNNEI. Trimming took off 0 bases at V and 16 bases at J, with 10 bases between the two ends. Here the CDR3 DNA reads TGTGCCAGCAGTGAAGCGCGGATCTATCTGACTTTC. This sequence encodes CASSEARIYLTF.

This clonotype was observed a few times. The V call is TRBV27, the J call TRBJ2-2; D not resolved. This CDR3 spans 14 amino acids. Germline V gene sequence: CDR1 MNHEY, CDR2 SMNVEV (reference sequence). V was cut by 3 bases and J by 6 bases, with 11 bases left in between. For the CDR3, the DNA is TGTGCCAGCAGTTTTACCCGTTTTGCCGGGGAGCTGTTTTTT. Translated, it gives CASSFTRFAGELFF.

In its sample, this clonotype was seen many times. The rearrangement links TRBV30 to TRBJ1-2; D unclear. Trimming removed 4 bases at V and 3 bases at J, with 12 bases between. The CDR3 is 13 residues long. The V gene's germline CDR1 is GTSNPN and CDR2 SVGIG (reference sequence). CDR3 bases: TGTGCCTGGACGGACGGCCTGGACTATGGCTACACCTTC. This gives the protein CAWTDGLDYGYTF.